This T cell receptor (beta chain) was retrieved from a study of cytomegalovirus exposure and HLA in healthy donors. Concerning this clone: Its antigen is not known.

Overall study findings and caveats: Roughly uniform sequencing depth across donors was assumed, possibly incorrectly.

The CDR3 sequence is 14 residues long. V was shortened by 5 bases and J by 2 bases, with 10 bases between the two germline ends. The V gene's germline CDR1 is KGHSH and CDR2 LQKENI. The PCR ran on 60 Vbeta and 13 Jbeta primers. Assay used: immunoSEQ multiplex PCR; TCRdb lists only in-frame clones, some missing. The repertoire holds some 120,000 clones, with 80% as singletons. This TCR was sampled from a man younger than 40 in good health and CMV-seronegative. Sequencing used PBMCs. The chain is built from TRBV18 and TRBJ1-5, with a weak D call TRBD1 (6 bases). CDR3 in DNA: TGTGCCAGCTCAGCAAGACAGGGCAATCAGCCCCAGCATTTT. Translation gives CASSARQGNQPQHF.